One and the same sample provided the 18 T cell receptor beta chains below, sequenced in a study of blood T cell repertoires in COVID-19. TCRdb's copy holds only in-frame clones and misses some; the assay was immunoSEQ multiplex PCR. The sample yields under 150,000 clones, about 86% seen once. Sequenced material: peripheral blood. All receptors derive from a woman between 45 and 65 years old who had recovered from COVID-19.

V and J are TRBV27 and TRBJ2-7, with D possibly matching TRBD2 (5 bases). CDR3 length: 13 residues. V was pared by 8 bases and J by 2 bases, with 13 bases between. Germline CDR1 MNHEY, CDR2 SMNVEV (reference sequence). CDR3 sequence: CASRTPGTYEQYF. CDR3 nucleotide sequence: TGTGCCAGCCGGACGCCGGGAACCTACGAGCAGTACTTC.

This CDR3 is CASSSRLAGTYEQYF. In DNA form, the CDR3 reads TGTGCCAGCAGTTCCAGACTAGCGGGAACCTACGAGCAGTACTTC. The chain uses TRBV6-5 and TRBJ2-7; 11 bases are shared with TRBD2. Unmatched junction bases numbered 4, after V lost 4 bases and J lost 2 bases. From germline, CDR1 is MNHEY and CDR2 SVGAGI. The CDR3 is made up of 15 amino acids.

This clone was observed a single time. CDR3 residues: CASSFNSYNEQFF. The CDR3 nucleotides are TGCGCCAGCAGCTTTAACTCCTACAATGAGCAGTTCTTC. The chain links TRBV5-1 to TRBJ2-1; no reliable D call. This CDR3 spans 13 amino acids. V was pared by 2 bases and J by 0 bases, with 3 bases between. From germline, CDR1 is SGHRS and CDR2 YFSETQ.

The chain uses TRBV10-2 and TRBJ2-1; TRBD2 agrees at 9 bases. With V trimmed by 4 bases and J by 0 bases, 7 bases remained unmatched. The CDR3 spans 17 residues. The germline V gene has CDR1 WSHSY and CDR2 SAAADI. CDR3 sequence: CASSVWLAGISYNEQFF. The CDR3, as DNA: TGCGCCAGCAGTGTTTGGCTAGCGGGGATCTCCTACAATGAGCAGTTCTTC.

V is TRBV7-2 and J is TRBJ2-7; 8 bases map to TRBD2. V dropped 2 bases and J dropped 4; count of bases not matched to a gene: 10. Germline values: CDR1 SGHTA, CDR2 FQGNSA. The CDR3 is 16 residues long. Written as DNA, the CDR3 is TGTGCCAGCAGCTTAATGGGCACTAGCGGAGCGTACGAGCAGTACTTC. Its translation: CASSLMGTSGAYEQYF.

This clone appeared once. The chain uses TRBV7-2 and TRBJ2-1, with D possibly being TRBD1 (6 bases). The CDR3 totals 13 residues. Germline V lookup: CDR1 SGHTA, CDR2 FQGNSA. Trimming pared 4 bases from V and 12 bases from J, leaving 16 bases between. In DNA, the CDR3 is TGTGCCAGCAGCTCTCACAGGGAAGCTCGGCAGTTCTTC. Encoded protein: CASSSHREARQFF.

This chain links TRBV4-3 with TRBJ2-1; TRBD2 aligns across 10 bases. J lost 7 bases, V lost 0 bases, and 6 bases had no gene match. Germline V gene sequence: CDR1 LGHNA, CDR2 YSLEER. The CDR3 is made up of 16 amino acids. The CDR3: CASSQDEAGGYNEQFF. The CDR3 DNA reads TGCGCCAGCAGCCAAGATGAAGCGGGAGGGTATAATGAGCAGTTCTTC.

The chain recombines TRBV7-2 with TRBJ2-5, with 11 bases identical to TRBD2. Germline CDR1 reads SGHTA; CDR2 reads FQGNSA. The CDR3 is 18 amino acids. The trim removed 0 bases at V and 5 bases at J, leaving 11 bases unmatched. CDR3 sequence: CASSLALGSGGARETQYF. CDR3 DNA: TGTGCCAGCAGCTTAGCGCTAGGTAGCGGGGGGGCCCGGGAGACCCAGTACTTC.

The chain couples TRBV10-1 to TRBJ1-1, with a possible D match to TRBD1 (6 bases). Looked up from germline, CDR1 is WNHNN and CDR2 is SYGVQD (reference sequence). V was trimmed by 5 bases and J by 11 bases, leaving 21 bases between them. The CDR3 extends over 14 amino acids. CDR3 sequence (DNA): TGCGCCAGCAGTCCAGGAGCCGCAGGGGCACGGGCTTTCTTT. Protein product: CASSPGAAGARAFF.

V gene TRBV10-2 combines with J gene TRBJ1-1, with a weak D call TRBD1 (5 bases). V was clipped by 3 bases and J by 1 base, with 18 bases between them. This CDR3 has 17 amino acids. CDR1 and CDR2 (germline): WSHSY, SAAADI. The CDR3 loop reads CASSDSSAMGGNTEAFF. As DNA, the CDR3 is TGCGCCAGCAGTGATTCCTCTGCTATGGGGGGGAACACTGAAGCTTTCTTT.

This sequence joins TRBV3-1 (or the pseudogene TRBV3-2) and TRBJ1-3, with D possibly matching TRBD1 (6 bases). The V and J ends lost 6 bases and 0 bases respectively, with 18 bases between them. Per the germline V gene, CDR1 is LGHDT and CDR2 is YNNKEL (reference sequence). The CDR3 totals 17 residues. The CDR3 DNA sequence: TGTGCCAGCAGGTCAAGGGGGACGGCCAACTCTGGAAACACCATATATTTT. This encodes CASRSRGTANSGNTIYF.

The chain carries TRBV12-3 or TRBV12-4 and TRBJ2-1, with no clear D. CDR3 size: 11 residues. V was trimmed by 3 bases and J by 6 bases, leaving 3 bases between them. In DNA form, the CDR3 reads TGTGCCAGCAGTTTCGGCAATGAGCAGTTCTTC. Its protein product is CASSFGNEQFF.

The V and J genes are TRBV5-4 and TRBJ2-1; 8 bases are shared with TRBD2. The CDR3 runs to 16 residues. V lost 3 bases, J lost 4 bases, and 9 bases stayed unmatched. Germline CDR1 SGHNT, CDR2 YYREEE (reference sequence). CDR3 coding DNA: TGTGCCAGCAGCTCTAACCGGGGGGGGCATTACAATGAGCAGTTCTTC. This gives the protein CASSSNRGGHYNEQFF.

The CDR3: CASSLGGSYNEQFF. CDR3 sequence (DNA): TGTGCCAGCAGCTTAGGGGGCTCGTACAATGAGCAGTTCTTC. This chain links TRBV7-7 with TRBJ2-1; the D gene is possibly TRBD1 (5 bases). There are 14 residues in the CDR3. CDR1 is SSHAT, CDR2 FNYEAQ, per germline (reference sequence). Trimming stripped 1 base from V and 4 bases from J, with 8 bases between.

V gene TRBV7-9 combines with J gene TRBJ2-5; a weak D match, TRBD1 (5 bases). Germline V gives CDR1 SEHNR, CDR2 FQNEAQ (reference sequence). Trimming cost V 1 base and J 4 bases, with 10 bases left between them. The CDR3 extends over 14 amino acids. The CDR3 spells CASSLGSGIETQYF. CDR3 DNA sequence: TGTGCCAGCAGCTTAGGTTCAGGGATAGAGACCCAGTACTTC.

The chain couples TRBV4-1 to TRBJ2-2, with TRBD1 matching 7 bases. The ends lost 2 bases at V and 1 base at J; junction bases unmatched: 4. CDR1 and CDR2 from the germline V gene are MGHRA and YSYEKL. The CDR3 contains 16 residues. Here the CDR3 reads CASSQSTGVNTGELFF. CDR3 coding DNA: TGCGCCAGCAGCCAATCCACAGGGGTGAACACCGGGGAGCTGTTTTTT.

A remark on this clone: The sample contains more than one DNA sequence encoding this CDR3. This chain connects TRBV19 to TRBJ1-2; 10 nucleotides agree with TRBD1. The J segment lost 8 bases and the V segment lost 5 bases, leaving 8 bases of the junction unmatched. The V gene's germline CDR1 is LNHDA and CDR2 SQIVND (reference sequence). The CDR3 has 14 residues. CDR3 nucleotides: TGTGCCAGTAGTCCATGGGACAGGGGAAGAGGCTACACCTTC. Translating it yields CASSPWDRGRGYTF.

V gene TRBV20-1 combines with J gene TRBJ2-4, with D possibly being TRBD2 (6 bases). CDR3 length: 15 amino acids. Looked up from germline, CDR1 is DFQATT and CDR2 is SNEGSKA (reference sequence). V was shortened by 3 bases and J by 0 bases, with 12 bases between the two germline ends. The CDR3 nucleotides read TGCAGTGCTAGTAACAGACTAGTAGCCAAAAACATTCAGTACTTC. This codes for CSASNRLVAKNIQYF.